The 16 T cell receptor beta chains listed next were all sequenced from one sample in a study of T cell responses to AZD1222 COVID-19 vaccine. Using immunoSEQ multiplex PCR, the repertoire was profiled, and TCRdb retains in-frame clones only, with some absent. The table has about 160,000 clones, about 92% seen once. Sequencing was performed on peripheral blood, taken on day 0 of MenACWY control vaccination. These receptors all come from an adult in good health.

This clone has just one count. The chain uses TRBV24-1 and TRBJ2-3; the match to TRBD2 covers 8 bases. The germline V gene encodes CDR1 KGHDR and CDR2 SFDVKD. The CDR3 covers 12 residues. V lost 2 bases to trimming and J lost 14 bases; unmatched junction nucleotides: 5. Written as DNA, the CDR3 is TGTGCCACCAGTGATTGGGGGACTAGTAGGTATTTT. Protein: CATSDWGTSRYF.

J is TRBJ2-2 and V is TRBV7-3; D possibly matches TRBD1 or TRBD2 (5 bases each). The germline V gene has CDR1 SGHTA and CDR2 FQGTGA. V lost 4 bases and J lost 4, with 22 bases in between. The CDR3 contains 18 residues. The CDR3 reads CASSSPSIRGPSTGELFF. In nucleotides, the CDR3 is TGTGCCAGCAGCTCCCCCTCGATCCGGGGACCGAGCACCGGGGAGCTGTTTTTT.

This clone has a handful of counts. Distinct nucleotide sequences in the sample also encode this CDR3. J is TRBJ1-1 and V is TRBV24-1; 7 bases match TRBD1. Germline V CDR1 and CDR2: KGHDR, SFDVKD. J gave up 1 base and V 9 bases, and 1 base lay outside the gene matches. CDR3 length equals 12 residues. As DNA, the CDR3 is TGTGCCACCCGGGACAGGAACACTGAAGCTTTCTTT. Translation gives CATRDRNTEAFF.

DNA for the CDR3: TGTGCCAGCAGCGAAGACAGGTATTCACCCCTCCACTTT. This codes for CASSEDRYSPLHF. The chain uses TRBV7-9 and TRBJ1-6; perhaps TRBD1 as D (6 bases). Germline V lookup: CDR1 SEHNR, CDR2 FQNEAQ (reference sequence). The V end was cut by 5 bases, the J end by 8 bases, with 10 bases between. The CDR3 contains 13 residues.

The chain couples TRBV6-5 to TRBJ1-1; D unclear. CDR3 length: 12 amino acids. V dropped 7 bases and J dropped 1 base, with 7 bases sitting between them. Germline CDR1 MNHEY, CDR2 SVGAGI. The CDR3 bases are TGTGCCAGCAAGGCCAGGAACACTGAAGCTTTCTTT. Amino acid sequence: CASKARNTEAFF.

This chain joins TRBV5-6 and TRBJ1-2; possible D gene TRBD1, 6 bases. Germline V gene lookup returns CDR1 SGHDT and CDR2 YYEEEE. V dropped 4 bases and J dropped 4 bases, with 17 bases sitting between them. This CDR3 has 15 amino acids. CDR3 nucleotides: TGTGCCAGCAGCGATGGGGGCCAGATTGGCTATGGCTACACCTTC. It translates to CASSDGGQIGYGYTF.

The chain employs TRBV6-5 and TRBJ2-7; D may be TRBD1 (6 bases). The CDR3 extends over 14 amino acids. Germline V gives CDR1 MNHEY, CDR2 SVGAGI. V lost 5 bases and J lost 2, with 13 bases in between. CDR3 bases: TGTGCCAGCAGTACCCGACAGGCCGCCTACGAGCAGTACTTC. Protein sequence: CASSTRQAAYEQYF.

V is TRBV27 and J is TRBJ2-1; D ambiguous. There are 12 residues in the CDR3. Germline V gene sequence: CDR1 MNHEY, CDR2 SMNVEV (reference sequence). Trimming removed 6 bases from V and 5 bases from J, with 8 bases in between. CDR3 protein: CASRKTNNEQFF. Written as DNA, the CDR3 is TGTGCCAGCAGAAAAACCAACAATGAGCAGTTCTTC.

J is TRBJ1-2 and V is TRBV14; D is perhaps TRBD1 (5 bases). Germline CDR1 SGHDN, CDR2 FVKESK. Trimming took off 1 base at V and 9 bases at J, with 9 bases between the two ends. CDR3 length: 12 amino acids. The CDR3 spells CASSQARVRYTF. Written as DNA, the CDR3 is TGTGCCAGCAGCCAAGCCAGGGTTCGCTACACCTTC.

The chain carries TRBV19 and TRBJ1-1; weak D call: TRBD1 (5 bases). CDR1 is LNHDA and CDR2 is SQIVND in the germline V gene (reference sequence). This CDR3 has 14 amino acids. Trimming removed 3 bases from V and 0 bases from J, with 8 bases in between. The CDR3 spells CASSIRGMNTEAFF. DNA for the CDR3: TGTGCCAGTAGTATTAGGGGAATGAACACTGAAGCTTTCTTT.

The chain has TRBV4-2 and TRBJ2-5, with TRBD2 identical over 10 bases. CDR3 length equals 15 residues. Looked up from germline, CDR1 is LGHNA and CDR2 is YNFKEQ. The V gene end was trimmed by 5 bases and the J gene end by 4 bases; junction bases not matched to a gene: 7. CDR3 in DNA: TGTGCCAGCAGCATTCTAGCGGGAGAGGGAGAGACCCAGTACTTC. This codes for CASSILAGEGETQYF.

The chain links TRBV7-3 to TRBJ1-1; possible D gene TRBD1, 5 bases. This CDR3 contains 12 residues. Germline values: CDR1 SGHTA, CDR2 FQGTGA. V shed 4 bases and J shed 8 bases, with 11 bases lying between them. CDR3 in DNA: TGTGCCAGCAGCTCGGACGGGACGGAAGCTTTCTTT. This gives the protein CASSSDGTEAFF.

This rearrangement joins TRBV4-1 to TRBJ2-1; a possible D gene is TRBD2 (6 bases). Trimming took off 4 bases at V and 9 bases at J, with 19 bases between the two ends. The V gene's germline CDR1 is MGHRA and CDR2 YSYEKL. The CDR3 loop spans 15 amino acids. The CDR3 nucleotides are TGCGCCAGCAGCCCCCCGGGCGGGATGTTTGCTGAGCAGTTCTTC. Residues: CASSPPGGMFAEQFF.

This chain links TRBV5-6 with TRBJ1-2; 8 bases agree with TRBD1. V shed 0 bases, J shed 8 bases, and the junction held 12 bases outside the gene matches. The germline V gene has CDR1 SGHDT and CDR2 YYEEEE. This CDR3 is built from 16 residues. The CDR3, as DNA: TGTGCCAGCAGCTTGGTCGTTCGAACAGGGGGGCAAGGCTACACCTTC. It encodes CASSLVVRTGGQGYTF.

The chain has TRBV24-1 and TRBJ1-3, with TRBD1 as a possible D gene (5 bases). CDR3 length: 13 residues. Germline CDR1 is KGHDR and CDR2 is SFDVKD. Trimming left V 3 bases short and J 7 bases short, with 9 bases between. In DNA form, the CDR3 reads TGTGCCACCAGTGATCCGGGGGGGAACACCATATATTTT. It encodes CATSDPGGNTIYF.

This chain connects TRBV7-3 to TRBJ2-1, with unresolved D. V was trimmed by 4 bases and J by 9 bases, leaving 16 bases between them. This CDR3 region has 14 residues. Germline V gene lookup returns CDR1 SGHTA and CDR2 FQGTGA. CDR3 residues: CASSSYSESLEQFF. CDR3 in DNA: TGTGCCAGCAGCTCCTACTCGGAGTCTCTTGAGCAGTTCTTC. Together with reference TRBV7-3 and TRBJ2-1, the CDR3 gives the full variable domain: GAGVSQTPSNKVTEKGKYVELRCDPISGHTALYWYRQSLGQGPEFLIYFQGTGAADDSGLPNDRFFAVRPEGSVSTLKIQRTERGDSAVYLCASSSYSESLEQFFGPGTRLTVL.